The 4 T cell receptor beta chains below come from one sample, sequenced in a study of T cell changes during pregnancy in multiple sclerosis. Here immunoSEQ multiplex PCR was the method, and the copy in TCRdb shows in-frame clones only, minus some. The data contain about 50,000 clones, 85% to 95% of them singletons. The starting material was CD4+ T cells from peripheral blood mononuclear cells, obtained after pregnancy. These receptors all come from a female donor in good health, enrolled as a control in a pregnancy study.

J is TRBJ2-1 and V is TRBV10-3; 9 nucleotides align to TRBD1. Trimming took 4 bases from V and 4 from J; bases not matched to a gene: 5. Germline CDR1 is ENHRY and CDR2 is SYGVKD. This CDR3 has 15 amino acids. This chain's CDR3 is CAISGDRAAYNEQFF. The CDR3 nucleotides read TGTGCCATCAGTGGGGACAGGGCTGCTTACAATGAGCAGTTCTTC.

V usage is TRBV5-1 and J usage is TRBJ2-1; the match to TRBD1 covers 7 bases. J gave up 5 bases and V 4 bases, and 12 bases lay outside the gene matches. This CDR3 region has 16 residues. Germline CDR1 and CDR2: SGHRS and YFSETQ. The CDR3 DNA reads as TGCGCCAGCAGCGAAAACAGGGGAACGGGTCACAATGAGCAGTTCTTC. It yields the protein CASSENRGTGHNEQFF.

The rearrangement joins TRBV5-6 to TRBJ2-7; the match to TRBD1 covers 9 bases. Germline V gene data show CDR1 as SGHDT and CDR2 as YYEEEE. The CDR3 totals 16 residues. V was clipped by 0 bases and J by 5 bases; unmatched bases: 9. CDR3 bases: TGTGCCAGCAGCTTGGGTGGGGGGACAGGGTTCAACGAGCAGTACTTC. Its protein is CASSLGGGTGFNEQYF.

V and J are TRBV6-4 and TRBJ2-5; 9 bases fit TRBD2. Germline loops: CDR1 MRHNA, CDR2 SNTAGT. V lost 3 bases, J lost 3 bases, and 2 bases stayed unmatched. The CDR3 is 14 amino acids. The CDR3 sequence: CASSEIAGEETQYF. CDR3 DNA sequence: TGTGCCAGCAGTGAAATAGCGGGAGAAGAGACCCAGTACTTC.